The 29 T cell receptor beta chains below all came from one sample that was sequenced in a study of regulatory T cells in long-lasting Graves disease. Time point indicated: newly diagnosed GD, antithyroid drugs for less than 3 months. Construction of the TCR library relied on RNA isolated from PBMCs. Building of the TCR beta libraries involved iRepertoire HTBI primers and Arm-PCR of CDR3 regions. TCRdb re-analysed the multiplex PCR reads in MiXCR, keeping a single row per CDR3 protein. Found here are about 530,000 distinct CDR3 sequences, more than 15% of them singletons; the top ten hold roughly 25%. These records were also assigned to another study, of T cells in Graves' hyperthyroidism and ophthalmopathy.

Sequenced here: peripheral blood mononuclear cells (PBMCs), sampled at new diagnosis, from a patient treated with antithyroid drugs. The receptors come from a woman aged 35 to 60 with Graves disease.

There are a few counts of this clonotype. The V and J genes are TRBV10-3 and TRBJ1-2, with 7 bases fitting TRBD1. Trimming took 4 bases from V and 7 from J; bases not matched to a gene: 3. This CDR3 is built from 12 residues. The germline V gene encodes CDR1 ENHRY and CDR2 SYGVKD. The CDR3 spells CAISGDRVGYTF. The CDR3 nucleotides are TGTGCCATCAGTGGTGACAGGGTTGGCTACACCTTC.

This clonotype was detected many times. The chain employs TRBV12-3 or TRBV12-4 and TRBJ1-5, with D hard to call. V was shortened by 6 bases and J by 5 bases, with 11 bases between the two germline ends. This CDR3 is built from 13 residues. CDR3 in DNA: TGTGCCAGCAGCTCGCCCCCCGATCAGCCCCAGCATTTT. Its protein is CASSSPPDQPQHF.

The chain uses TRBV29-1 and TRBJ1-2; D remains unclear. The CDR3 totals 12 residues. V lost 3 bases, J lost 7 bases, and 12 bases lay in between. The germline V gene encodes CDR1 SQVTM and CDR2 ANQGSEA. Here the CDR3 DNA reads TGCAGCGTTGAGGGTTTTCTTTTTGGCTACACCTTC. Translated, it gives CSVEGFLFGYTF.

In this sample, this clonotype turned up a few times. The V call is TRBV12-3 or TRBV12-4, the J call TRBJ1-2; D remains ambiguous. V was clipped by 6 bases and J by 4 bases, with 15 bases between them. The CDR3 loop spans 14 amino acids. Here the CDR3 DNA reads TGTGCCAGCAGCCCTAGACTGGCAGGCTATGGCTACACCTTC. It encodes CASSPRLAGYGYTF.

This clonotype was seen more than once but under ten times. The rearrangement links TRBV12-3 or TRBV12-4 to TRBJ1-5; tentatively, D is TRBD1 (5 bases). V was trimmed by 5 bases and J by 1 base, leaving 9 bases between them. CDR3 length: 14 amino acids. The CDR3 spells CASSAGMSNQPQHF. In DNA, the CDR3 is TGTGCCAGCAGTGCAGGGATGAGCAATCAGCCCCAGCATTTT.

The table lists this clonotype with a few counts. The V and J genes are TRBV10-2 and TRBJ2-5; D call uncertain. V was shortened by 5 bases and J by 5 bases, with 15 bases between the two germline ends. Germline-derived CDR1 and CDR2 are WSHSY and SAAADI. The CDR3 loop spans 14 amino acids. Here the CDR3 DNA reads TGCGCCAGCAGTCTGGACGTCTCACCGGAGACCCAGTACTTC. This translates into CASSLDVSPETQYF.

The chain is built from TRBV19 and TRBJ1-5; weak D call: TRBD1 (6 bases). Between the trimmed V and J ends, which lost 7 bases and 6 bases, there was a span of 22 bases. Germline V gene lookup returns CDR1 LNHDA and CDR2 SQIVND (reference sequence). This CDR3 spans 16 amino acids. DNA of the CDR3: TGTGCCAGTACCCTCGGGGAGGGGGGGGCCGGTCAGCCCCAGCATTTT. As protein: CASTLGEGGAGQPQHF.

V is TRBV9 and J is TRBJ2-1; 8 bases align to TRBD1. There are 16 residues in the CDR3. The trim removed 0 bases at V and 4 bases at J, leaving 6 bases unmatched. Germline V gives CDR1 SGDLS, CDR2 YYNGEE. The CDR3 DNA is TGTGCCAGCAGCGTAGAAGGACAGGGACAATACAATGAGCAGTTCTTC. Its translation is CASSVEGQGQYNEQFF.

A note on this clonotype: A much larger clonotype is one base distant, so this may be a read error. The chain recombines TRBV2 with TRBJ1-5; D not resolved. Trimming left V 6 bases short and J 6 bases short, with 15 bases between. Germline V gene lookup returns CDR1 SNHLY and CDR2 FYNNEI. The CDR3 extends over 14 amino acids. The CDR3 is CASRGVYDIQPQHF. The DNA of the CDR3 is TGTGCCAGCAGGGGCGTTTATGACATTCAGCCCCAGCATTTT.

CDR3 sequence (DNA): TGCGCCAGCAGCCAACGGGACAGGGGGGGGGAGACCCAGTACTTC. It is translated as CASSQRDRGGETQYF. This rearrangement joins TRBV4-1 to TRBJ2-5; 11 bases fit TRBD1. Germline V gene data show CDR1 as MGHRA and CDR2 as YSYEKL. The CDR3 is 15 residues long. V gave up 2 bases and J gave up 5 bases; unmatched junction bases: 4.

There are a few counts of this clonotype. The chain links TRBV9 to TRBJ1-2, with D possibly TRBD1 on 6 matching bases. The V gene lost 3 bases and the J gene lost 4 bases, with 16 bases spanning the gap. Germline values: CDR1 SGDLS, CDR2 YYNGEE. The CDR3 spans 15 residues. The CDR3 DNA follows: TGTGCCAGCAGCGCCGGGACACTAGGGGCCTATGGCTACACCTTC. Protein product: CASSAGTLGAYGYTF.

This clonotype was counted ten times or more. The rearrangement uses TRBV10-3 and TRBJ1-6; D call uncertain. The V gene lost 2 bases and the J gene lost 7 bases, with 12 bases spanning the gap. CDR1 is ENHRY, CDR2 SYGVKD, per germline. This CDR3 has 15 residues. CDR3 nucleotides: TGTGCCATCAGTGAGGTTCGGGGTGGGAATTCACCCCTCCACTTT. It encodes CAISEVRGGNSPLHF.

This clonotype was seen at least ten times. The V gene is TRBV6-1, the J gene TRBJ2-1; 10 nucleotides match TRBD2. The V gene end was trimmed by 10 bases and the J gene end by 2 bases; junction bases not matched to a gene: 2. This CDR3 has 13 amino acids. CDR1 is MNHNS, CDR2 SASEGT, per germline. CDR3 residues: CAITSGTYNEQFF. The CDR3 DNA reads as TGTGCCATCACTAGCGGGACCTACAATGAGCAGTTCTTC.

The chain couples TRBV5-4 to TRBJ1-6, with 12 bases fitting TRBD1. Trimming took 0 bases from V and 8 from J; bases not matched to a gene: 3. This CDR3 has 16 amino acids. The germline gives CDR1 SGHNT, CDR2 YYREEE (reference sequence). DNA of the CDR3: TGTGCCAGCAGCTTGGCCGGGACAGGGGGCCATTCACCCCTCCACTTT. The encoded protein is CASSLAGTGGHSPLHF.

The rearrangement links TRBV19 to TRBJ2-7; D possibly corresponds to TRBD2 (7 bases). Trimming cost V 7 bases and J 6 bases, with 19 bases left between them. Germline CDR1 reads LNHDA; CDR2 reads SQIVND (reference sequence). The CDR3 sequence is 14 residues long. CDR3 DNA: TGTGCCAGTATGAGGGCGGGGGCGACTGGCGAGCAGTACTTC. This codes for CASMRAGATGEQYF.

This clonotype was found a few times. The V call is TRBV5-8, the J call TRBJ2-5, with 12 bases matching TRBD1. The CDR3 contains 15 residues. Germline CDR1 reads SGHTS; CDR2 reads YDEGEE. V gave up 4 bases and J gave up 5 bases; unmatched junction bases: 6. The chain's CDR3 is CASSPGQGALETQYF. Here the CDR3 DNA reads TGTGCCAGCAGCCCGGGACAGGGGGCTTTGGAGACCCAGTACTTC. The entire variable domain, with the rest obtained from reference TRBV5-8 and TRBJ2-5, is as follows: EAGVTQSPTHLIKTRGQQATLRCSPISGHTSVYWYQQALGLGLQFLLWYDEGEERNRGNFPPRFSGRQFPNYSSELNVNALELEDSALYLCASSPGQGALETQYFGPGTRLLVL.

V usage is TRBV6-1 and J usage is TRBJ2-4; TRBD1 aligns across 8 bases. V trimming: 8 bases; J trimming: 1 base; junction bases outside the gene matches: 4. This CDR3 has 14 residues. CDR1 is MNHNS, CDR2 SASEGT, per germline. The CDR3 region is CASETGVAKNIQYF. Written as DNA, the CDR3 is TGTGCCAGCGAGACAGGGGTGGCCAAAAACATTCAGTACTTC.

There are a few counts of this clonotype. The chain combines TRBV18 with TRBJ2-1; D possibly corresponds to TRBD2 (5 bases). Germline lookup yields CDR1 KGHSH and CDR2 LQKENI. CDR3 size: 16 residues. V lost 0 bases to trimming and J lost 7 bases, with 16 bases between them. CDR3 nucleotides: TGTGCCAGCTCACCACCGGACTCAACCAGGTGGAATGAGCAGTTCTTC. Protein sequence: CASSPPDSTRWNEQFF. Full variable domain (remainder filled in from reference TRBV18 and TRBJ2-1): NAGVMQNPRHLVRRRGQEARLRCSPMKGHSHVYWYRQLPEEGLKFMVYLQKENIIDESGMPKERFSAEFPKEGPSILRIQQVVRGDSAAYFCASSPPDSTRWNEQFFGPGTRLTVL.

This clonotype came up a few times. The rearrangement joins TRBV19 to TRBJ2-7, with TRBD1 as a possible D gene (5 bases). CDR1 is LNHDA, CDR2 SQIVND, per germline (reference sequence). V was pared by 9 bases and J by 0 bases, with 15 bases between. The CDR3 covers 14 residues. CDR3 sequence reads: CASRRTISSYEQYF. In DNA, the CDR3 is TGTGCCAGCCGTCGGACAATAAGCTCCTACGAGCAGTACTTC.

This clonotype has only a few counts. The V gene is TRBV5-1, the J gene TRBJ1-2; D unclear. Germline V gene sequence: CDR1 SGHRS, CDR2 YFSETQ. This CDR3 region has 14 residues. The V gene lost 1 base and the J gene lost 8 bases, with 15 bases spanning the gap. The CDR3 bases are TGCGCCAGCAGCTTGCTTTTGGGGTCCCGGGGCTACACCTTC. Translating it yields CASSLLLGSRGYTF. The whole variable domain, remainder taken from reference TRBV5-1 and TRBJ1-2, is KAGVTQTPRYLIKTRGQQVTLSCSPISGHRSVSWYQQTPGQGLQFLFEYFSETQRNKGNFPGRFSGRQFSNSRSEMNVSTLELGDSALYLCASSLLLGSRGYTFGSGTRLTVV.

The V call is TRBV5-1, the J call TRBJ2-1, with TRBD1 identical over 8 bases. CDR3 length: 15 residues. Per the germline V gene, CDR1 is SGHRS and CDR2 is YFSETQ. V lost 1 base to trimming and J lost 4 bases; unmatched junction nucleotides: 4. CDR3 protein: CASSLQDREYNEQFF. In DNA, the CDR3 is TGCGCCAGCAGCTTGCAGGACAGGGAATACAATGAGCAGTTCTTC.

This clonotype was recorded many times. This chain links TRBV5-1 with TRBJ1-1; D remains ambiguous. Looked up from germline, CDR1 is SGHRS and CDR2 is YFSETQ. The V end was cut by 0 bases, the J end by 3 bases, with 9 bases between. The CDR3 has 14 amino acids. As DNA, the CDR3 is TGCGCCAGCAGCTTGGACCAGGTGTACACTGAAGCTTTCTTT. Residues: CASSLDQVYTEAFF.

In this sample, this clonotype turned up a few times. The chain has TRBV20-1 and TRBJ2-7; unclear D gene. This CDR3 spans 15 amino acids. Trimming pared 6 bases from V and 0 bases from J, leaving 18 bases between. CDR1 and CDR2 (germline): DFQATT, SNEGSKA (reference sequence). The CDR3, as DNA: TGCAGTGCCCCCGAAAGAGGCAGAGGCTCCTACGAGCAGTACTTC. Protein sequence: CSAPERGRGSYEQYF.

This clonotype was observed a handful of times. The chain combines TRBV5-4 with TRBJ1-6; D is unresolved. Germline lookup yields CDR1 SGHNT and CDR2 YYREEE (reference sequence). The CDR3 consists of 16 residues. With 2 bases removed from V and 0 bases from J, the gap between germline ends came to 9 bases. The CDR3 spells CASSFGVSSYNSPLHF. In DNA, the CDR3 is TGTGCCAGCAGCTTCGGGGTTAGCTCCTATAATTCACCCCTCCACTTT.

Regarding this clonotype: A much larger clone sits a single nucleotide away, making a read error possible. The chain combines TRBV5-6 with TRBJ2-5; the match to TRBD1 covers 9 bases. The CDR3 contains 15 residues. Germline lookup yields CDR1 SGHDT and CDR2 YYEEEE. The J segment lost 5 bases and the V segment lost 0 bases, leaving 5 bases of the junction unmatched. CDR3 coding DNA: TGTGCCAGCAGCTTGGTAACAGGGGGCAAGGAGACCCAGTACTTC. It yields the protein CASSLVTGGKETQYF.

CDR3 DNA sequence: TGTGCCAGCAGCTCCGAAGGGGGCGGTGATCAGCCCCAGCATTTT. Translating it yields CASSSEGGGDQPQHF. The rearrangement joins TRBV5-6 to TRBJ1-5; 7 bases are a match to TRBD1. Losses at the gene ends were 3 bases for V and 5 bases for J; bases not matched to a gene: 8. Germline lookup yields CDR1 SGHDT and CDR2 YYEEEE. This CDR3 region has 15 residues.

This chain connects TRBV28 to TRBJ1-5; TRBD1 aligns across 9 bases. The germline V gene has CDR1 MDHEN and CDR2 SYDVKM. J lost 6 bases, V lost 4 bases, and 10 bases had no gene match. The CDR3 consists of 16 residues. CDR3 loop: CASSSLWTGVVQPQHF. The CDR3 bases are TGTGCCAGCAGTTCCCTCTGGACAGGGGTAGTTCAGCCCCAGCATTTT.

Many counts were recorded for this clonotype. This chain connects TRBV6-1 to TRBJ2-3; no firm D call. Germline loops: CDR1 MNHNS, CDR2 SASEGT. V dropped 0 bases and J dropped 2 bases, with 6 bases sitting between them. The CDR3 extends over 14 amino acids. The DNA for the CDR3 is TGTGCCAGCAGTGAAGCATATTTCACAGATACGCAGTATTTT. Translation: CASSEAYFTDTQYF.

This clonotype was detected only a few times. The J gene is TRBJ2-7, the V gene TRBV12-3 or TRBV12-4, with a tentative D call TRBD1 (6 bases). This CDR3 has 15 amino acids. Deletions cut 0 bases from V and 5 bases from J, with 14 bases between. CDR3 sequence (DNA): TGTGCCAGCAGTTTAGCGTTTCATGACAGGCACGAGCAGTACTTC. Translating gives CASSLAFHDRHEQYF.